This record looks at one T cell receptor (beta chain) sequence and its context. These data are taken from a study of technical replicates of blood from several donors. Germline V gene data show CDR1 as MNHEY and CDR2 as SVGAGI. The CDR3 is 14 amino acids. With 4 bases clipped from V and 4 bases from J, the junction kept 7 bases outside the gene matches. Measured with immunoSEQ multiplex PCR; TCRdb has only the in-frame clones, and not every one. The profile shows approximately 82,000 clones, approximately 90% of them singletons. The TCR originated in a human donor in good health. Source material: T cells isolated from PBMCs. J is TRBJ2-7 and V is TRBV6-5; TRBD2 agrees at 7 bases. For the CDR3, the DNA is TGTGCCAGCAGTTCAAGCGGGGAGACGTACGAGCAGTACTTC. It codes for CASSSSGETYEQYF.